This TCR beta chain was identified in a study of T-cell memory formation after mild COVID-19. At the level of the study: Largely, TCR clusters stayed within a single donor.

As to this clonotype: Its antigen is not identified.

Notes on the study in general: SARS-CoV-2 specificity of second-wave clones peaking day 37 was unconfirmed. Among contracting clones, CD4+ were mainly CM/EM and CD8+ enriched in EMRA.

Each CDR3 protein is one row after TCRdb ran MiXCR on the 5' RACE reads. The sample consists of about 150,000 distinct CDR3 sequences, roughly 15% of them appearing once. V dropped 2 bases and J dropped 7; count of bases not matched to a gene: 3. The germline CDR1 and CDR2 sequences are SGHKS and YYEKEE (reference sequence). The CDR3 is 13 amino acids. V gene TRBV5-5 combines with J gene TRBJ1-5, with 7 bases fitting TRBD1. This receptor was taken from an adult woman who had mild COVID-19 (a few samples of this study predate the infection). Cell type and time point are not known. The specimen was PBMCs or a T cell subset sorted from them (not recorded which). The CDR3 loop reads CASSFTGVQPQHF. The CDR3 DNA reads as TGTGCCAGCAGCTTCACAGGGGTACAGCCCCAGCATTTT.